The 23 T cell receptor beta chains below all came from one sample that was sequenced in a study of OX40 agonist ivuxolimab in advanced cancers. The protocol was immunoSEQ multiplex PCR, while the TCRdb copy is restricted to in-frame clones and leaves out a portion. Of 65,000 to 90,000 clones listed, around nine tenths are singletons. The starting material was CD4+ or CD8+ T cells sorted from blood, obtained in a trial of the OX40 agonist ivuxolimab. The receptors stem from an adult with an advanced solid tumor such as melanoma, head and neck, liver or kidney cancer.

The chain uses TRBV19 and TRBJ2-2; D gene ambiguous. The CDR3 is 13 amino acids. Germline V CDR1 and CDR2: LNHDA, SQIVND (reference sequence). Trimming took 2 bases from V and 3 from J, leaving 4 bases between them. The CDR3 nucleotides read TGTGCCAGTAGTATAAGGTACACCGGGGAGCTGTTTTTT. Its protein is CASSIRYTGELFF.

The chain combines TRBV6-6 with TRBJ1-3; D unclear. The CDR3 extends over 15 amino acids. V was cut by 7 bases and J by 0 bases, with 13 bases left in between. Looked up from germline, CDR1 is MNHNY and CDR2 is SVGAGI (reference sequence). Here the CDR3 DNA reads TGTGCCAGCATCCCTGACGGGAGCTCTGGAAACACCATATATTTT. Its translation: CASIPDGSSGNTIYF.

The CDR3 protein is CASSLNDAANYGYTF. The CDR3 DNA reads as TGTGCCAGCAGCTTAAATGATGCGGCTAACTATGGCTACACCTTC. The chain carries TRBV11-2 and TRBJ1-2; no clear D. The CDR3 runs to 15 residues. Per germline, CDR1 SGHAT and CDR2 FQNNGV. The V and J ends lost 2 bases and 0 bases respectively, with 10 bases between them.

The V gene is TRBV18, the J gene TRBJ1-4, with D tentatively TRBD1 (6 bases). Germline V CDR1 and CDR2: KGHSH, LQKENI. The CDR3 covers 15 residues. V gave up 3 bases and J gave up 7 bases, with 15 bases separating them. The CDR3 bases are TGTGCCAGCTCACCCCGGGACACAAAAGGTGAAAAACTGTTTTTT. Encoded protein: CASSPRDTKGEKLFF.

The rearrangement links TRBV27 to TRBJ2-7; possibly TRBD1 for D (5 bases). Germline CDR1 and CDR2: MNHEY and SMNVEV (reference sequence). The V and J ends lost 3 bases and 6 bases respectively, with 12 bases between them. The CDR3 runs to 13 residues. The CDR3 spells CASSFSLTAEQYF. In DNA form, the CDR3 reads TGTGCCAGCAGTTTCAGTTTGACAGCCGAGCAGTACTTC.

The rearrangement joins TRBV28 to TRBJ1-2; TRBD1 matches 9 bases. Germline CDR1 is MDHEN and CDR2 is SYDVKM. Trimming cost V 4 bases and J 3 bases; bases outside gene matches: 6. The CDR3 is 15 residues long. CDR3 nucleotide sequence: TGTGCCAGCAGTTCACAGGGGGCGCTTGACTATGGCTACACCTTC. It encodes CASSSQGALDYGYTF.

The chain couples TRBV7-8 to TRBJ2-2, with 8 bases lining up with TRBD1. Germline assignment: CDR1 SGHVS and CDR2 FQNEAQ. V trimming: 5 bases; J trimming: 6 bases; junction bases outside the gene matches: 5. The CDR3 is 14 residues long. DNA for the CDR3: TGTGCCAGCAGCCAGGACAGGGTACCCGGGGAGCTGTTTTTT. The encoded protein is CASSQDRVPGELFF.

As to this clone: Different DNA sequences within this sample yield the same CDR3. The chain is built from TRBV28 and TRBJ1-2; 7 positions agree with TRBD1. The CDR3 totals 12 residues. From germline, CDR1 is MDHEN and CDR2 SYDVKM. The trim removed 10 bases at V and 8 bases at J, leaving 10 bases unmatched. CDR3 residues: CANSDRDGGYTF. CDR3 DNA sequence: TGTGCCAACTCAGACAGGGACGGAGGCTACACCTTC.

V is TRBV28 and J is TRBJ1-2; D unresolved. The CDR3 is made up of 12 amino acids. Between the trimmed V and J ends, which lost 4 bases and 4 bases, there was a span of 7 bases. Germline V gene lookup returns CDR1 MDHEN and CDR2 SYDVKM. The CDR3 nucleotides read TGTGCCAGCAGTTACAGTACCTATGGCTACACCTTC. Translating it yields CASSYSTYGYTF.

The chain combines TRBV5-1 with TRBJ1-2; D is ambiguous. Germline V CDR1 and CDR2: SGHRS, YFSETQ. CDR3 size: 15 residues. Trimming stripped 1 base from V and 4 bases from J, with 14 bases between. In nucleotides, the CDR3 is TGCGCCAGCAGCTTGACAGCAGGAGGTGCCTATGGCTACACCTTC. Translating it yields CASSLTAGGAYGYTF. Drawing the rest from reference TRBV5-1 and TRBJ1-2, the complete variable domain is KAGVTQTPRYLIKTRGQQVTLSCSPISGHRSVSWYQQTPGQGLQFLFEYFSETQRNKGNFPGRFSGRQFSNSRSEMNVSTLELGDSALYLCASSLTAGGAYGYTFGSGTRLTVV.

The chain joins TRBV16 to TRBJ1-3; no definite D call. Germline V lookup: CDR1 KGHSY, CDR2 FQNENV. The CDR3 length is 13 residues. With 3 bases removed from V and 14 bases from J, the gap between germline ends came to 17 bases. Here the CDR3 DNA reads TGTGCCAGCAGCCAGTCCGGGCCCCGAACCCTATATTTT. Protein: CASSQSGPRTLYF.

V gene TRBV6-5 combines with J gene TRBJ1-1; no clear D. Trimming took 6 bases from V and 1 from J, leaving 12 bases between them. The CDR3 covers 14 residues. The germline gives CDR1 MNHEY, CDR2 SVGAGI. CDR3 bases: TGTGCCAGCAGACCGATGGGTAAGAACACTGAAGCTTTCTTT. Translation: CASRPMGKNTEAFF.

The chain uses TRBV2 and TRBJ2-2; a weak D match, TRBD2 (6 bases). Trimming removed 5 bases at V and 5 bases at J, with 18 bases between. The CDR3 consists of 16 residues. CDR1 SNHLY and CDR2 FYNNEI come from the germline V gene. CDR3 protein: CASSPGTSLGTGELFF. Written as DNA, the CDR3 is TGTGCCAGCAGTCCCGGGACTTCCCTGGGTACCGGGGAGCTGTTTTTT.

The V gene is TRBV4-1, the J gene TRBJ1-4, with D possibly TRBD1 on 5 matching bases. Germline V gene sequence: CDR1 MGHRA, CDR2 YSYEKL. This CDR3 has 15 amino acids. V was cut by 0 bases and J by 4 bases, with 9 bases left in between. The CDR3 reads CASSQDRVFNEKLFF. For the CDR3, the DNA is TGCGCCAGCAGCCAAGACAGGGTGTTTAATGAAAAACTGTTTTTT.

This clone was picked up one time. The genes are TRBV4-1 and TRBJ1-2, with D perhaps matching TRBD1 (6 bases). The germline V gene encodes CDR1 MGHRA and CDR2 YSYEKL. V shed 1 base and J shed 6 bases, with 9 bases lying between them. This CDR3 region has 13 residues. The chain's CDR3 is CASSQAGADGYTF. CDR3 nucleotides: TGCGCCAGCAGCCAAGCAGGGGCGGATGGCTACACCTTC.

V usage is TRBV7-3 and J usage is TRBJ1-3, with D perhaps TRBD1 (5 bases). The CDR3 contains 14 residues. Germline-derived CDR1 and CDR2 are SGHTA and FQGTGA. Trimming took 2 bases from V and 3 from J, leaving 8 bases between them. CDR3 protein: CASSLGGSGNTIYF. DNA of the CDR3: TGTGCCAGCAGCTTAGGGGGTAGTGGAAACACCATATATTTT.

Regarding this clone: In the same sample, other DNA sequences code for this CDR3. The chain uses TRBV4-3 and TRBJ2-3; 11 nucleotides align to TRBD2. The CDR3 is made up of 15 amino acids. CDR1 is LGHNA and CDR2 is YSLEER in the germline V gene. V trimming: 2 bases; J trimming: 3 bases; junction bases outside the gene matches: 1. The CDR3 bases are TGCGCCAGCAGCCAAACTAGCGGGAGTACAGATACGCAGTATTTT. Translated: CASSQTSGSTDTQYF.

The chain uses TRBV14 and TRBJ1-2, with D unclear. This CDR3 is 13 amino acids long. Germline CDR1 reads SGHDN; CDR2 reads FVKESK. Trimming removed 1 base from V and 8 bases from J, with 11 bases in between. For the CDR3, the DNA is TGTGCCAGCAGCCAAGTCCCCCACGGAGGCTACACCTTC. It yields the protein CASSQVPHGGYTF.

The V gene is TRBV2, the J gene TRBJ2-7; D ambiguous. Trimming stripped 5 bases from V and 2 bases from J, with 10 bases between. The CDR3 has 13 amino acids. CDR1 and CDR2 from the germline V gene are SNHLY and FYNNEI. CDR3 nucleotides: TGTGCCAGCAGTATGCAATCGACCTACGAGCAGTACTTC. Translated, it gives CASSMQSTYEQYF.

The chain carries TRBV19 and TRBJ1-1, with D tentatively TRBD1 (6 bases). This CDR3 is built from 14 residues. The V and J ends lost 6 bases and 0 bases respectively, with 11 bases between them. Per the germline V gene, CDR1 is LNHDA and CDR2 is SQIVND (reference sequence). CDR3 coding DNA: TGTGCCAGTAGCCAGACAGGATTGAACACTGAAGCTTTCTTT. It encodes CASSQTGLNTEAFF.

The rearrangement uses TRBV9 and TRBJ2-5; D may match TRBD1 or TRBD2 (5 bases each). The V gene's germline CDR1 is SGDLS and CDR2 YYNGEE. This CDR3 has 15 amino acids. The ends were cut back, 0 bases at V and 5 bases at J, with 14 bases in the middle. The CDR3 reads CASSVAEGWGETQYF. DNA of the CDR3: TGTGCCAGCAGCGTAGCAGAGGGCTGGGGGGAGACCCAGTACTTC.

The gene calls are TRBV28 and TRBJ1-3; perhaps TRBD1 as D (5 bases). Germline CDR1 MDHEN, CDR2 SYDVKM. The V end lost 2 bases, the J end lost 4 bases, and 18 bases lay between the germline ends. The CDR3 spans 17 residues. The CDR3 region has the DNA TGTGCCAGCAGTTTAACGTTCGCAGGGACTTCCGGAAACACCATATATTTT. Its protein product is CASSLTFAGTSGNTIYF.

The V call is TRBV7-2, the J call TRBJ2-1, with D possibly TRBD2 on 6 matching bases. V was clipped by 5 bases and J by 6 bases, with 8 bases between them. This CDR3 contains 12 residues. Germline V gene data show CDR1 as SGHTA and CDR2 as FQGNSA. CDR3 coding DNA: TGTGCCAGCAGCCGGGACTTCAATGAGCAGTTCTTC. Its protein product is CASSRDFNEQFF.